Listed below are T cell receptor beta chains from one sample, sequenced in a study of shared clonotypes between healthy human individuals. The repertoire was sequenced with immunoSEQ multiplex PCR; TCRdb's copy has only in-frame clones and lacks some. The sample has about 2 million clones; over 85% are singletons. Sequenced material: naive CD8+ T cells sorted from blood. The receptors shown here come from a man between 18 and 29 years old in good health. Both conserved end residues are part of each CDR3. D genes are given only for firm matches. For some rows the clone size is stated as once, few or many, or as a class when expanded; others skip it.

J gene | clone size | D gene | V gene | CDR3 protein | CDR3 DNA
TRBJ2-2 | NA | TRBD1 | TRBV6-5 | CASSLDRVTGELFF | TGTGCCAGCAGTCTAGACAGGGTCACCGGGGAGCTGTTTTTT
TRBJ1-1 | NA | NA | TRBV7-8 | CASSAQGLTEAFF | TGTGCCAGCAGCGCCCAGGGGCTTACTGAAGCTTTCTTT
TRBJ2-7 | NA | NA | TRBV9 | CASSTGGSTYEQYF | TGTGCCAGCAGCACTGGTGGGTCGACCTACGAGCAGTACTTC
TRBJ2-7 | NA | NA | TRBV28 | CASSFSGTHYEQYF | TGTGCCAGCAGTTTCTCCGGGACACACTACGAGCAGTACTTC
TRBJ2-2 | NA | NA | TRBV6-5 | CASSDGPKPGELFF | TGTGCCAGCAGTGACGGACCGAAACCCGGGGAGCTGTTTTTT
TRBJ2-1 | once | TRBD2 | TRBV4-1 | CASSIRTSGEYNEQFF | TGCGCCAGCAGCATCCGCACTAGCGGGGAATACAATGAGCAGTTCTTC
TRBJ2-7 | NA | NA | TRBV6-6 | CASSYTDTNYEQYF | TGTGCCAGCAGTTACACGGACACCAACTACGAGCAGTACTTC
TRBJ2-1 | NA | TRBD2 | TRBV29-1 | CSVDLAVSYNEQFF | TGCAGCGTTGATCTAGCGGTTTCCTACAATGAGCAGTTCTTC
TRBJ2-3 | NA | TRBD1 | TRBV27 | CASSPRDRGRTDTQYF | TGTGCCAGCAGTCCTAGGGACAGGGGGCGAACAGATACGCAGTATTTT
TRBJ2-7 | once | NA | TRBV4-1 | CASSHADNYEQYF | TGCGCCAGCAGCCACGCGGACAATTACGAGCAGTACTTC
TRBJ2-1 | NA | TRBD1 | TRBV10-2 | CASRPGTGGYNEQFF | TGCGCCAGCAGGCCTGGGACAGGGGGGTACAATGAGCAGTTCTTC
TRBJ1-4 | NA | NA | TRBV7-2 | CASSLGQGWATNEKLFF | TGTGCCAGCAGCTTAGGGCAGGGGTGGGCAACTAATGAAAAACTGTTTTTT
TRBJ2-5 | NA | NA | TRBV5-5 | CASSFLGQVEETQYF | TGTGCCAGCAGCTTCCTAGGGCAGGTGGAAGAGACCCAGTACTTC
TRBJ2-7 | NA | TRBD1 | TRBV27 | CASSPDRASLEQYF | TGTGCCAGCAGCCCCGACAGGGCCAGCCTCGAGCAGTACTTC
TRBJ1-6 | NA | NA | TRBV4-3 | CASSQDGPSSYNSPLHF | TGCGCCAGCAGCCAAGACGGCCCTAGCTCCTATAATTCACCCCTCCACTTT
TRBJ2-7 | NA | TRBD1 | TRBV5-1 | CASGQGPSYEQYF | TGCGCCAGCGGACAGGGTCCATCCTACGAGCAGTACTTC
TRBJ2-2 | NA | NA | TRBV4-3 | CASSQSPGKNTGELFF | TGCGCCAGCAGCCAGTCACCGGGGAAAAACACCGGGGAGCTGTTTTTT
TRBJ2-1 | NA | TRBD2 | TRBV5-8 | CASSWTSIHNEQFF | TGTGCCAGCAGCTGGACTAGCATCCACAATGAGCAGTTCTTC
TRBJ1-6 | NA | NA | TRBV9 | CASSASGLINSPLHF | TGTGCCAGCAGCGCCTCGGGACTTATTAATTCACCCCTCCACTTT
TRBJ1-3 | NA | NA | TRBV5-1 | CASSLAWSSGNTIYF | TGCGCCAGCAGCTTGGCCTGGTCCTCTGGAAACACCATATATTTT
TRBJ2-3 | NA | TRBD2 | TRBV18 | CASSIAGGPDTQYF | TGTGCCAGCTCAATTGCGGGGGGCCCAGATACGCAGTATTTT
TRBJ1-3 | NA | NA | TRBV6-1 | CASSEARWRARGNTIYF | TGTGCCAGCAGTGAAGCGCGGTGGAGGGCGCGGGGAAACACCATATATTTT
TRBJ2-2 | NA | NA | TRBV4-1 | CASSQVWTSAGELFF | TGCGCCAGCAGCCAAGTCTGGACTTCGGCCGGGGAGCTGTTTTTT
TRBJ1-5 | NA | NA | TRBV5-8 | CASSQTAISNQPQHF | TGTGCCAGCAGCCAGACAGCAATTAGCAATCAGCCCCAGCATTTT
TRBJ2-7 | NA | TRBD1 | TRBV19 | CASSIGATGGISYEQYF | TGTGCCAGTAGTATCGGAGCGACAGGGGGTATCTCCTACGAGCAGTACTTC
TRBJ2-7 | NA | TRBD2 | TRBV19 | CASKELAGEAYEQYF | TGTGCCAGTAAAGAACTAGCGGGAGAAGCCTACGAGCAGTACTTC
TRBJ2-7 | NA | TRBD1 | TRBV19 | CASSIGGQDSYEQYF | TGTGCCAGTAGTATAGGGGGACAGGACTCCTACGAGCAGTACTTC
TRBJ2-5 | NA | TRBD2 | TRBV11-2 | CASSLKAGIETQYF | TGTGCCAGCAGCTTAAAAGCGGGGATTGAGACCCAGTACTTC
TRBJ2-1 | NA | TRBD2 | TRBV13 | CASSAWGGGREQFF | TGTGCCAGCAGCGCATGGGGGGGAGGACGGGAGCAGTTCTTC
TRBJ2-5 | NA | NA | TRBV10-3 | CAISESFRNNQETQYF | TGTGCCATCAGTGAGTCGTTCAGAAACAACCAAGAGACCCAGTACTTC
TRBJ1-2 | NA | NA | TRBV9 | CASSPEGNYGYTF | TGTGCCAGCAGCCCCGAGGGTAACTATGGCTACACCTTC
TRBJ1-5 | NA | NA | TRBV6-1 | CASTKMGAGQPQHF | TGTGCCAGCACAAAGATGGGGGCAGGACAGCCCCAGCATTTT
TRBJ1-2 | NA | TRBD1 | TRBV6-6 | CASSYSITGEDGYTF | TGTGCCAGCAGTTACTCGATTACAGGGGAGGATGGCTACACCTTC
TRBJ2-2 | NA | NA | TRBV6-5 | CASREYRTLIGELFF | TGTGCCAGCAGAGAGTACCGGACACTTATCGGGGAGCTGTTTTTT
TRBJ2-7 | NA | NA | TRBV7-8 | CASSRRGAPYVEQYF | TGTGCCAGCAGCCGTCGCGGAGCACCGTACGTTGAGCAGTACTTC
TRBJ2-7 | NA | TRBD1 | TRBV7-9 | CASRVLGGAGYEQYF | TGTGCCAGCAGGGTCCTAGGGGGCGCCGGGTACGAGCAGTACTTC
TRBJ2-1 | NA | NA | TRBV30 | CAWSVVDIYNEQFF | TGTGCCTGGAGTGTAGTGGACATATACAATGAGCAGTTCTTC
TRBJ2-7 | NA | TRBD2 | TRBV9 | CASSVGGLAGFYEQYF | TGTGCCAGCAGCGTAGGAGGACTAGCGGGGTTCTACGAGCAGTACTTC
TRBJ2-3 | NA | NA | TRBV28 | CASSLRASSTDTQYF | TGTGCCAGCAGTTTACGGGCGTCTAGCACAGATACGCAGTATTTT
TRBJ2-4 | NA | NA | TRBV27 | CASSLLGPNGVAKNIQYF | TGTGCCAGCAGTTTACTCGGACCCAATGGGGTAGCCAAAAACATTCAGTACTTC
TRBJ1-6 | NA | NA | TRBV2 | CASSDSRTYNSPLHF | TGTGCCAGCAGTGACTCAAGGACCTATAATTCACCCCTCCACTTT
TRBJ1-1 | NA | TRBD1 | TRBV28 | CASSTLLGGQTNTEAFF | TGTGCCAGCAGTACCCTCCTGGGGGGACAGACTAACACTGAAGCTTTCTTT
TRBJ2-7 | NA | TRBD2 | TRBV10-3 | CAISEISGSSYEQYF | TGTGCCATCAGTGAGATTAGCGGGAGTTCTTACGAGCAGTACTTC
TRBJ2-5 | NA | NA | TRBV6-1 | CASSETGWETQYF | TGTGCCAGCAGTGAAACGGGTTGGGAGACCCAGTACTTC
TRBJ2-7 | NA | TRBD2 | TRBV7-9 | CASSPGTSGYEQYF | TGTGCCAGCAGCCCGGGGACTAGCGGCTACGAGCAGTACTTC
TRBJ2-1 | NA | TRBD2 | TRBV7-2 | CASSLELSGRTSYNEQFF | TGTGCCAGCAGCTTAGAGCTTAGCGGGAGGACTTCCTACAATGAGCAGTTCTTC
TRBJ2-7 | NA | NA | TRBV27 | CASSFGPSYEQYF | TGTGCCAGCAGTTTTGGGCCCTCCTACGAGCAGTACTTC
TRBJ2-5 | NA | NA | TRBV13 | CASSSENQETQYF | TGTGCCAGCAGCTCAGAGAACCAAGAGACCCAGTACTTC
TRBJ2-7 | once | TRBD1 | TRBV7-2 | CASSWGQGAHEQYF | TGTGCCAGCAGCTGGGGACAGGGGGCCCACGAGCAGTACTTC
TRBJ2-7 | NA | NA | TRBV28 | CASSLTRRHPSSYEQYF | TGTGCCAGCAGTTTAACCCGAAGACACCCTAGCTCCTACGAGCAGTACTTC
TRBJ2-7 | NA | NA | TRBV27 | CASSSSLGGVSYEQYF | TGTGCCAGCAGTTCATCCCTTGGCGGAGTCTCCTACGAGCAGTACTTC
TRBJ2-7 | NA | TRBD2 | TRBV28 | CASSTGGSKDEQYF | TGTGCCAGCAGTACGGGGGGTTCAAAAGACGAGCAGTACTTC
TRBJ2-5 | NA | NA | TRBV7-9 | CASSAPGAETQYF | TGTGCCAGCAGCGCACCGGGAGCAGAGACCCAGTACTTC
TRBJ1-1 | NA | NA | TRBV7-2 | CASSLGPMNTEAFF | TGTGCCAGCAGCTTGGGCCCGATGAACACTGAAGCTTTCTTT
TRBJ2-3 | NA | TRBD2 | TRBV28 | CASSSRLAGAITDTQYF | TGTGCCAGCAGTTCCAGACTAGCGGGGGCCATCACAGATACGCAGTATTTT
TRBJ2-7 | NA | TRBD1 | TRBV11-2 | CASSLVPGQVFYEQYF | TGTGCCAGCAGCTTAGTACCGGGACAGGTTTTTTACGAGCAGTACTTC
TRBJ1-2 | NA | NA | TRBV4-2 | CASSQEGLDGYTF | TGTGCCAGCAGCCAAGAAGGGTTGGATGGCTACACCTTC
TRBJ2-7 | once | NA | TRBV28 | CASSSLPGAGYEQYF | TGTGCCAGCAGTTCCCTCCCAGGGGCGGGATACGAGCAGTACTTC